A single sample is the source of the 9 T cell receptor beta chains below, sequenced in a study of cytomegalovirus exposure and HLA in healthy donors. With 60 Vbeta and 13 Jbeta primers, the PCR was carried out. Assay: immunoSEQ multiplex PCR; the TCRdb copy retains only in-frame clones and omits some. The sample has more than 150,000 clones; approximately 80% are singletons. Sequencing input: PBMCs. These receptors all stem from a man between 18 and 29 years old in good health and CMV-seronegative.

The V and J genes are TRBV18 and TRBJ2-3; 8 nucleotides align to TRBD1. The V gene end was trimmed by 3 bases and the J gene end by 5 bases; junction bases not matched to a gene: 7. The CDR3 totals 15 residues. From germline, CDR1 is KGHSH and CDR2 LQKENI. The CDR3 protein is CASSPPGQVVDTQYF. The CDR3 DNA reads TGTGCCAGCTCACCTCCGGGACAGGTCGTAGATACGCAGTATTTT.

The rearrangement uses TRBV6-1 and TRBJ2-7, with D unresolved. Germline V CDR1 and CDR2: MNHNS, SASEGT. The CDR3 totals 11 residues. V was shortened by 2 bases and J by 10 bases, with 9 bases between the two germline ends. Here the CDR3 reads CASSELSQQYF. CDR3 nucleotides: TGTGCCAGCAGTGAATTGTCCCAACAGTACTTC.

The genes are TRBV7-3 and TRBJ2-4, with D perhaps TRBD2 (5 bases). The CDR3 extends over 15 amino acids. The germline V and J ends were trimmed by 11 bases and 0 bases, with 17 bases remaining between them. CDR1 and CDR2 from the germline V gene are SGHTA and FQGTGA. CDR3 amino acids: CAALSAGVAKNIQYF. Here the CDR3 DNA reads TGTGCCGCCCTCTCCGCCGGGGTAGCCAAAAACATTCAGTACTTC.

V and J are TRBV6-1 and TRBJ2-7; D possibly corresponds to TRBD2 (5 bases). Germline loops: CDR1 MNHNS, CDR2 SASEGT. The CDR3 has 12 amino acids. V shed 0 bases and J shed 9 bases, with 9 bases lying between them. In DNA form, the CDR3 reads TGTGCCAGCAGTGAAGCTAGCGCCGGGCAGTACTTC. Protein: CASSEASAGQYF.

The chain couples TRBV5-6 to TRBJ2-1; D perhaps matches TRBD1 (5 bases). This CDR3 is built from 17 residues. The V end was cut by 0 bases, the J end by 2 bases, with 15 bases between. The germline V gene encodes CDR1 SGHDT and CDR2 YYEEEE. Here the CDR3 reads CASSLDAWGGTYNEQFF. As DNA, the CDR3 is TGTGCCAGCAGCTTGGATGCGTGGGGCGGAACCTACAATGAGCAGTTCTTC.

This clone was seen just once. The chain couples TRBV27 to TRBJ2-1; 10 nucleotides match TRBD1. The trim removed 6 bases at V and 0 bases at J, leaving 5 bases unmatched. Germline CDR1 is MNHEY and CDR2 is SMNVEV (reference sequence). The CDR3 loop spans 16 amino acids. The CDR3 sequence: CASSRGQGSSYNEQFF. The CDR3 bases are TGTGCCAGCAGCCGGGGACAGGGGAGCTCCTACAATGAGCAGTTCTTC.

In its sample, this clone was seen once. The V gene is TRBV2, the J gene TRBJ1-4, with TRBD1 as a possible D gene (6 bases). The CDR3 sequence is 14 residues long. V was pared by 8 bases and J by 4 bases, with 14 bases between. Germline V gives CDR1 SNHLY, CDR2 FYNNEI. CDR3 DNA: TGTGCCAGCTACCGCGGACAGCTTAATGAAAAACTGTTTTTT. Its translation is CASYRGQLNEKLFF. Full variable domain (remainder filled in from reference TRBV2 and TRBJ1-4): EPEVTQTPSHQVTQMGQEVILRCVPISNHLYFYWYRQILGQKVEFLVSFYNNEISEKSEIFDDQFSVERPDGSNFTLKIRSTKLEDSAMYFCASYRGQLNEKLFFGSGTQLSVL.

The V call is TRBV6-1, the J call TRBJ1-6; 8 nucleotides agree with TRBD1. Germline values: CDR1 MNHNS, CDR2 SASEGT. V shed 3 bases, J shed 1 base, and the junction held 2 bases outside the gene matches. The CDR3 consists of 16 residues. CDR3 bases: TGTGCCAGCAGTGAGGGGGACAGGTCCTATAATTCACCCCTCCACTTT. It specifies CASSEGDRSYNSPLHF.

This clone was recorded once. V usage is TRBV9 and J usage is TRBJ2-7; TRBD1 matches 8 bases. CDR3 size: 16 residues. Germline trimming cut 4 bases from V and 1 base from J; bases unmatched to any gene: 10. Looked up from germline, CDR1 is SGDLS and CDR2 is YYNGEE. The CDR3 reads CASSSTGTGASYEQYF. CDR3 DNA: TGTGCCAGCAGCTCAACAGGGACAGGCGCTTCCTACGAGCAGTACTTC.